The text below deals with one T cell receptor beta chain. The antigen remains unidentified. A read error may account for a junction end that differs from germline. Germline-derived CDR1 and CDR2 are SEHNR and FQNEAQ (reference sequence). CDR3 length: 13 amino acids. This entry comes from a study of immune evolution from preneoplasia to lung adenocarcinoma. Here immunoSEQ multiplex PCR was the method, and the copy in TCRdb shows in-frame clones only, minus some. This table holds roughly 40,000 clones, more than 60% found once. Study conclusions and caveats: T cell clonality was higher in KRAS-mutant than EGFR-mutant or wild-type nodules.

The TCR sequence derives from a person in their sixties or seventies with lung adenocarcinoma. This chain links TRBV7-9 with TRBJ2-6, with TRBD1 as a possible D gene (6 bases). Sequenced sample: FFPE invasive lung adenocarcinoma tissue. The CDR3 sequence is CASPFEGVNVLTF. Here the CDR3 DNA reads TGTGCCAGCCCCTTTGAGGGGGTCAACGTCCTGACTTTC.